Following are 27 T cell receptor beta chains from one sample sequenced in a study of T cells in Graves' hyperthyroidism and ophthalmopathy. Amplification of TCR beta CDR3 regions used RNA as the template. When the TCR CDR3 underwent first-round RT-PCR, the HTBI primer set was used. TCRdb re-called the multiplex PCR reads with MiXCR, one entry per CDR3 protein. The data contain approximately 700,000 distinct CDR3 sequences, just under 45% of them singletons. What was sequenced was peripheral blood or thyroid tissue (not recorded which). The receptor source for this set is an adult man with Graves' disease, either hyperthyroidism or ophthalmopathy (not recorded which).

The gene calls are TRBV7-2 and TRBJ1-6; TRBD1 agrees at 7 bases. Germline CDR1 reads SGHTA; CDR2 reads FQGNSA. The CDR3 is 16 amino acids. Trimming at V came to 1 base and at J to 5 bases, leaving 5 bases not matched to a gene. In DNA, the CDR3 is TGTGCCAGCAGCTTAGGCCGGACAGGTGATAATTCACCCCTCCACTTT. Translated: CASSLGRTGDNSPLHF.

The chain couples TRBV7-2 to TRBJ1-2, with a possible D match to TRBD1 (5 bases). V was pared by 1 base and J by 6 bases, with 12 bases between. Germline V gene data show CDR1 as SGHTA and CDR2 as FQGNSA. CDR3 size: 14 residues. The CDR3 nucleotides are TGTGCCAGCAGCTTAGGAAACGGGGGGAATGGCTACACCTTC. Protein: CASSLGNGGNGYTF.

This clonotype was seen a few times. This sequence joins TRBV7-8 and TRBJ1-2, with D perhaps matching TRBD1 (5 bases). Looked up from germline, CDR1 is SGHVS and CDR2 is FQNEAQ. This CDR3 spans 16 amino acids. Trimming took 2 bases from V and 4 from J, leaving 17 bases between them. DNA of the CDR3: TGTGCCAGCAGCTTAAGCTTGATCGGGGACCGCTATGGCTACACCTTC. Translated, it gives CASSLSLIGDRYGYTF.

V and J are TRBV7-9 and TRBJ2-2; 10 bases are shared with TRBD1. CDR3 length: 17 amino acids. The junction had 5 bases not matched to a gene; V was cut back by 4 bases and J by 0 bases. Germline V gene data show CDR1 as SEHNR and CDR2 as FQNEAQ (reference sequence). Here the CDR3 DNA reads TGTGCCAGCAGCTCTCCCGGGACAGGGGCGAACACCGGGGAGCTGTTTTTT. Its translation is CASSSPGTGANTGELFF.

The CDR3 here is CASAAPNSPLHF. The CDR3, as DNA: TGTGCCAGCGCAGCGCCGAATTCACCCCTCCACTTT. V is TRBV25-1 and J is TRBJ1-6; D gene uncertain. Germline CDR1 is MGHDK and CDR2 is SYGVNS. V lost 8 bases to trimming and J lost 7 bases, with 9 bases between them. The CDR3 runs to 12 residues.

At least ten counts were recorded for this clonotype. The V and J genes are TRBV29-1 and TRBJ1-1, with unresolved D. CDR1 SQVTM and CDR2 ANQGSEA come from the germline V gene. Trimming left V 1 base short and J 14 bases short, with 14 bases between. The CDR3 loop spans 11 amino acids. The CDR3 is CSVEGAGGRFF. As DNA, the CDR3 is TGCAGCGTTGAAGGGGCGGGAGGGCGGTTCTTT.

The chain has TRBV19 and TRBJ2-5; 9 positions agree with TRBD2. Germline V lookup: CDR1 LNHDA, CDR2 SQIVND (reference sequence). V shed 3 bases, J shed 2 bases, and the junction held 7 bases outside the gene matches. This CDR3 has 16 amino acids. The CDR3 region is CASSITGLATQETQYF. The CDR3 DNA is TGTGCCAGTAGTATCACCGGACTAGCGACACAAGAGACCCAGTACTTC.

The J gene is TRBJ2-7, the V gene TRBV27, with TRBD2 matching 9 bases. The CDR3 covers 17 residues. V gave up 5 bases and J gave up 0 bases; unmatched junction bases: 11. CDR1 is MNHEY and CDR2 is SMNVEV in the germline V gene (reference sequence). CDR3 loop: CASSPIRLAEVSYEQYF. CDR3 coding DNA: TGTGCCAGCAGTCCCATCAGACTAGCGGAAGTCTCCTACGAGCAGTACTTC.

The V and J genes are TRBV15 and TRBJ2-2; 8 nucleotides match TRBD2. The CDR3 spans 14 residues. Germline trimming cut 1 base from V and 7 bases from J; bases unmatched to any gene: 2. From germline, CDR1 is LNHNV and CDR2 YYDKDF (reference sequence). The CDR3 DNA sequence: TGTGCCACCAGCAGAGTAGGGACTAGCGGGGAGCTGTTTTTT. Translated: CATSRVGTSGELFF.

The chain combines TRBV2 with TRBJ1-4; D perhaps matches TRBD1 (5 bases). The germline V gene has CDR1 SNHLY and CDR2 FYNNEI. The CDR3 totals 17 residues. The V end lost 7 bases, the J end lost 3 bases, and 21 bases lay between the germline ends. Here the CDR3 DNA reads TGTGCCAGCATGCGGGCCGGCGGGGGTAAGGCTAATGAAAAACTGTTTTTT. This gives the protein CASMRAGGGKANEKLFF.

The chain uses TRBV20-1 and TRBJ1-6; 8 bases are a match to TRBD1. Germline V gives CDR1 DFQATT, CDR2 SNEGSKA (reference sequence). V shed 3 bases and J 7 bases; nucleotides not matched to a gene: 11. The CDR3 length is 16 residues. This CDR3 reads CSASRGTGAWNSPLHF. CDR3 coding DNA: TGCAGTGCTAGTAGGGGGACAGGAGCTTGGAATTCACCCCTCCACTTT.

Comment on this clonotype: This sequence may be a read error, since a much larger clone differs from it by one base. This chain connects TRBV6-1 to TRBJ2-5, with D possibly matching TRBD2 (6 bases). In germline, CDR1 is MNHNS, CDR2 SASEGT. This CDR3 contains 14 residues. The CDR3 DNA reads as TGTGCCATCAGTGAAGCATGGCGGGGACAGACCCAGTACTTC. Translating gives CAISEAWRGQTQYF.

This clonotype was recorded a few times. The V call is TRBV19, the J call TRBJ2-2, with D maybe TRBD2 (7 bases). The CDR3 has 16 amino acids. Germline values: CDR1 LNHDA, CDR2 SQIVND (reference sequence). Trimming cost V 5 bases and J 5 bases, with 18 bases left between them. In DNA form, the CDR3 reads TGTGCCAGTAGTTCCCTCCGGGGGGCGCGAACCGGGGAGCTGTTTTTT. Encoded protein: CASSSLRGARTGELFF.

This chain connects TRBV29-1 to TRBJ1-6; 8 nucleotides match TRBD1. Germline V gene sequence: CDR1 SQVTM, CDR2 ANQGSEA. V lost 7 bases to trimming and J lost 7 bases; unmatched junction nucleotides: 0. There are 11 residues in the CDR3. CDR3 sequence (DNA): TGCAGCGGGGACAGGAATTCACCCCTCCACTTT. Protein sequence: CSGDRNSPLHF.

This sequence joins TRBV5-1 and TRBJ2-7; 11 positions agree with TRBD2. Germline V gives CDR1 SGHRS, CDR2 YFSETQ. After removal of 6 bases from V and 3 bases from J, the junction contained 2 bases not matched to a gene. The CDR3 covers 13 residues. For the CDR3, the DNA is TGCGCCAGCAATCTAGCGGGAGGCTACGAGCAGTACTTC. It yields the protein CASNLAGGYEQYF.

The V and J genes are TRBV6-5 and TRBJ2-7; TRBD2 agrees at 8 bases. Germline trimming cut 7 bases from V and 0 bases from J; bases unmatched to any gene: 2. The V gene's germline CDR1 is MNHEY and CDR2 SVGAGI. CDR3 size: 13 residues. This chain's CDR3 is CASKRGNSYEQYF. In DNA, the CDR3 is TGTGCCAGCAAGCGGGGGAACTCCTACGAGCAGTACTTC.

This clonotype was observed a handful of times. The chain has TRBV5-1 and TRBJ1-2; D unresolved. CDR1 SGHRS and CDR2 YFSETQ come from the germline V gene. The CDR3 runs 13 residues. The ends were cut back, 3 bases at V and 4 bases at J, with 10 bases in the middle. CDR3 protein: CASSSEGSYGYTF. In DNA form, the CDR3 reads TGCGCCAGCAGCTCCGAGGGTTCCTATGGCTACACCTTC.

This clonotype was seen a few times. This could be a read error, since a much larger clone is one nucleotide away. The chain joins TRBV15 to TRBJ2-7, with D unclear. Germline V lookup: CDR1 LNHNV, CDR2 YYDKDF (reference sequence). The CDR3 has 12 residues. Trimming cost V 0 bases and J 2 bases, with 2 bases left between them. CDR3 DNA sequence: TGTGCCACCAGCAGAGAGGCCTACGAGCAGTACTTC. Its protein product is CATSREAYEQYF.

This chain links TRBV5-2 with TRBJ2-7; no check of the table's D call, TRBD1, against the DNA was made. TRBV5-2 is classified as a pseudogene. This CDR3 spans 14 amino acids. This CDR3 is CASNPGTGGYEQYF. DNA for the CDR3: TGTGCCAGCAACCCCGGGACAGGGGGCTACGAGCAGTACTTC.

There are a few counts of this clonotype. The chain carries TRBV19 and TRBJ1-5; D is unclear. Germline-derived CDR1 and CDR2 are LNHDA and SQIVND (reference sequence). V lost 10 bases and J lost 4, with 11 bases in between. The CDR3 loop spans 12 amino acids. The CDR3 region has the DNA TGTGCCACCCGAGGACCTAATCAGCCCCAGCATTTT. Translated: CATRGPNQPQHF.

A note on this clonotype: The limits of the CDR3 on the DNA are not certain, so only TCRdb's listed CDR3 is given. The V and J genes are TRBV7-9 and TRBJ1-5. The CDR3 length is 15 residues, termini included. Germline V gene sequence: CDR1 SEHNR, CDR2 FQNEAQ (reference sequence). CDR3 in amino acids: CACSVEGQPNQPQHF.

The chain has TRBV2 and TRBJ1-4; 8 bases map to TRBD1. The CDR3 has 14 amino acids. V shed 4 bases, J shed 13 bases, and the junction held 11 bases outside the gene matches. CDR1 and CDR2 from the germline V gene are SNHLY and FYNNEI. The CDR3 is CASSGGGQGGTLFF. The DNA for the CDR3 is TGTGCCAGCAGTGGAGGCGGACAGGGTGGAACACTGTTTTTT. Variable domain in full (rest from reference TRBV2 and TRBJ1-4): EPEVTQTPSHQVTQMGQEVILRCVPISNHLYFYWYRQILGQKVEFLVSFYNNEISEKSEIFDDQFSVERPDGSNFTLKIRSTKLEDSAMYFCASSGGGQGGTLFFGSGTQLSVL.

This clonotype came up once. The chain recombines TRBV10-3 with TRBJ1-2; TRBD1 aligns across 12 bases. The V and J ends lost 3 bases and 4 bases, in that order; junction bases with no gene match: 3. Germline V gene sequence: CDR1 ENHRY, CDR2 SYGVKD. CDR3 length equals 15 residues. DNA for the CDR3: TGTGCCATCAGTGAAGGGACAGGGGGCATCTATGGCTACACCTTC. Translating gives CAISEGTGGIYGYTF.

CDR3 coding DNA: TGTGCCAGCAGCGTAGATGGGGGTCCTCCTATCTCCTACGAGCAGTACTTC. Its translation is CASSVDGGPPISYEQYF. The chain joins TRBV9 to TRBJ2-7; D may correspond to TRBD1 or TRBD2 (5 bases each). Germline V CDR1 and CDR2: SGDLS, YYNGEE. The CDR3 covers 17 residues. The V end was cut by 0 bases, the J end by 0 bases, with 16 bases between.

For this clonotype: A much larger clone lies a single base off, so this may be a read error. V and J are TRBV7-3 and TRBJ2-7, with D unresolved. The CDR3 sequence is 14 residues long. The germline V gene encodes CDR1 SGHTA and CDR2 FQGTGA. The ends were cut back, 1 base at V and 5 bases at J, with 12 bases in the middle. This CDR3 reads CASSLIVSVNEQYF. Written as DNA, the CDR3 is TGTGCCAGCAGCTTAATCGTTAGTGTGAACGAGCAGTACTTC. The full variable domain, rest sourced from reference TRBV7-3 and TRBJ2-7, is GAGVSQTPSNKVTEKGKYVELRCDPISGHTALYWYRQSLGQGPEFLIYFQGTGAADDSGLPNDRFFAVRPEGSVSTLKIQRTERGDSAVYLCASSLIVSVNEQYFGPGTRLTVT.

In the case of this clonotype: Just one base apart from a much larger clone, this may be a read error. The V and J genes are TRBV14 and TRBJ1-2; no clear D gene. CDR1 is SGHDN and CDR2 is FVKESK in the germline V gene. The CDR3 has 13 amino acids. Trimming pared 4 bases from V and 5 bases from J, leaving 11 bases between. In DNA, the CDR3 is TGTGCCAGCAGCCCTGTCCTAGGGTATGGCTACACCTTC. This translates into CASSPVLGYGYTF.

This chain uses TRBV20-1 with TRBJ2-7; 9 bases map to TRBD2. This CDR3 comprises 16 residues. J was trimmed by 0 bases and V by 5 bases; bases with no gene match: 11. Germline V lookup: CDR1 DFQATT, CDR2 SNEGSKA (reference sequence). CDR3 sequence: CSAQSTDSGSSYEQYF. In nucleotides, the CDR3 is TGCAGTGCTCAATCGACCGATAGCGGGAGCTCCTACGAGCAGTACTTC.